This T cell receptor beta chain was documented in a study of T cells after yellow fever vaccination. Study context: Fractions low in cell number were prepared with SMART-Seq v4 Ultra Low Input. The study's findings and limits: In post-booster samples, most primary-vaccination clones reappeared (approximately 95% CD4, 75% to 90% CD8).

CDR1 and CDR2 (germline): DFQATT, SNEGSKA (reference sequence). J was trimmed by 4 bases and V by 1 base; bases with no gene match: 13. CDR3 length: 16 residues. MiXCR, run by TCRdb on the 5' RACE reads, gives a single entry per CDR3 protein. The table records under 350,000 distinct CDR3 sequences, about 4% of them present only once. The table lists this clonotype with a few counts. Its antigen remains unknown. This TCR derives from a man aged 18 to 35 who received the YFV17D yellow fever vaccine. The chain links TRBV20-1 to TRBJ2-7; 7 bases fit TRBD2. Sequencing used PBMCs, obtained 5 days after the yellow fever booster vaccination. CDR3 loop: CSARAAPSGGLYEQYF. DNA of the CDR3: TGCAGTGCTAGAGCAGCGCCTAGCGGAGGACTTTACGAGCAGTACTTC.